These T cell receptor beta chains were read from a single sample in a study of vaccination and CD4 T cells after COVID-19. TCRdb used MiXCR to reprocess the PCR reads, holding one entry per CDR3 protein. The sample lists over 10,000 distinct CDR3 sequences; around 62% were seen once. Their antigen targets remain unknown. The sequencing sample was made of CD4+ T cells from blood, cultured in vitro. The receptors stem from a human donor who had recovered from COVID-19. The CDR3 runs from the conserved cysteine through the conserved F or W. D genes are given only for firm matches. Some rows have no size entry. The others give once, few or many, or a class for an expanded clone.

TRBJ2-5 | - | - | TRBV18 | CASSRGSEETQYF | TGTGCCAGCTCACGGGGGTCGGAGGAGACCCAGTACTTC
TRBJ2-1 | TRBD2 | - | TRBV6-1 | CASIPGGTSGYNEQFF | TGTGCCAGCATCCCAGGGGGGACTAGCGGTTACAATGAGCAGTTCTTC
TRBJ2-7 | TRBD2 | few | TRBV4-2 | CASSQGLAGSYEQYF | TGTGCCAGCAGCCAAGGACTAGCGGGCTCCTACGAGCAGTACTTC
TRBJ2-3 | - | once | TRBV24-1 | CATSDPSSRDTQYF | TGTGCCACCAGTGATCCGTCCTCTAGGGATACGCAGTATTTT
TRBJ1-2 | - | - | TRBV21-1 | CASSKLESTGVDYGYTF | TGTGCCAGCAGCAAACTGGAATCGACAGGGGTGGACTATGGCTACACCTTC
TRBJ1-6 | - | - | TRBV6-1 | CASTVQPYNSPLHF | TGTGCCAGCACGGTCCAGCCCTATAATTCACCCCTCCACTTT
TRBJ2-5 | TRBD1 | - | TRBV2 | CASRQGQGYETQYF | TGTGCCAGCAGACAGGGACAGGGATACGAGACCCAGTACTTC
TRBJ2-1 | TRBD2 | - | TRBV7-3 | CASSPYLAGRNEQFF | TGTGCCAGCAGCCCCTATCTAGCGGGACGGAATGAGCAGTTCTTC
TRBJ2-7 | TRBD1 | - | TRBV20-1 | CSARLTGANFIYEQYF | TGCAGTGCTAGACTGACAGGGGCGAATTTCATCTACGAGCAGTACTTC
TRBJ2-2 | - | - | TRBV7-8 | CASSFRDTGGELFF | TGTGCCAGCAGCTTCAGGGATACGGGCGGGGAGCTGTTTTTT
TRBJ2-3 | - | - | TRBV21-1 | CATEYPRAGGNTDTQYF | TGTGCTACCGAGTACCCGAGGGCGGGAGGTAACACAGATACGCAGTATTTT
TRBJ2-3 | - | - | TRBV15 | CATSRARLGGYDTQYF | TGTGCCACCAGCAGAGCGCGACTAGGTGGATACGATACGCAGTATTTT
TRBJ1-4 | TRBD1 | - | TRBV20-1 | CSASGTGDNEKLFF | TGCAGTGCTAGTGGGACAGGGGATAATGAAAAACTGTTTTTT
TRBJ2-5 | - | few | TRBV6-1 | CASRVVFGWETQYF | TGTGCCTCCAGGGTAGTCTTTGGGTGGGAGACCCAGTACTTC
TRBJ2-3 | - | large | TRBV2 | CASSEGMGTDTQYF | TGTGCCAGCAGTGAAGGGATGGGCACAGATACGCAGTATTTT
TRBJ2-3 | - | - | TRBV19 | CASSMVGGAQHTDTQYF | TGTGCCAGTAGTATGGTTGGGGGGGCCCAGCACACAGATACGCAGTATTTT
TRBJ2-5 | - | - | TRBV6-5 | CASSWRRETQYF | TGTGCCAGCAGTTGGCGAAGGGAGACCCAGTACTTC
TRBJ2-3 | TRBD2 | few | TRBV20-1 | CSALESGSGSSDTQYF | TGCAGTGCCCTTGAGTCAGGTAGCGGGAGCTCAGATACGCAGTATTTT